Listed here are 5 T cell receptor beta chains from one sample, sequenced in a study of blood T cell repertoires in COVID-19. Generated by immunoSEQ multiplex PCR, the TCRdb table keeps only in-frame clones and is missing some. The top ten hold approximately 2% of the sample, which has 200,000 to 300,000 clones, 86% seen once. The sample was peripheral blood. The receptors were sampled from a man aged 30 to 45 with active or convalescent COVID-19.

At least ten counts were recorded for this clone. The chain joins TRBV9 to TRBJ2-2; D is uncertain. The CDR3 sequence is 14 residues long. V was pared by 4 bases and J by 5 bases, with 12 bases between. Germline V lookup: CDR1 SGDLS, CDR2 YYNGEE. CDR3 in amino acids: CASSPSPQTGELFF. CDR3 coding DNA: TGTGCCAGCAGCCCCTCCCCCCAGACCGGGGAGCTGTTTTTT.

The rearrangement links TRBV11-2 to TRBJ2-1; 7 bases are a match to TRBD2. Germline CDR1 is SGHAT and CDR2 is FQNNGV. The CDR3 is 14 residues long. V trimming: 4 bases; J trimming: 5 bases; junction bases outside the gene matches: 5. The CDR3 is CASSYGRYNNEQFF. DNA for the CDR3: TGTGCCAGCAGCTACGGGAGGTACAACAATGAGCAGTTCTTC.

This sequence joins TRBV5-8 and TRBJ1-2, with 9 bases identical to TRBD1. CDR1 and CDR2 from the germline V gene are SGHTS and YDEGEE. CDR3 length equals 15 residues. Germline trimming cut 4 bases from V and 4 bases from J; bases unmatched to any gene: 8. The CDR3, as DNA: TGTGCCAGCAGCACACTGGACAGGGGATCCTATGGCTACACCTTC. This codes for CASSTLDRGSYGYTF.

CDR3 sequence reads: CASSGGGGVGSPLHF. As DNA, the CDR3 is TGTGCCAGCAGCGGGGGCGGAGGAGTGGGTTCACCCCTCCACTTT. V usage is TRBV6-2 or TRBV6-3 and J usage is TRBJ1-6, with D possibly TRBD1 on 6 matching bases. Trimming stripped 6 bases from V and 9 bases from J, with 18 bases between. CDR1 and CDR2 from the germline V gene are MNHEY and SVGEGT. This CDR3 is 15 amino acids long.

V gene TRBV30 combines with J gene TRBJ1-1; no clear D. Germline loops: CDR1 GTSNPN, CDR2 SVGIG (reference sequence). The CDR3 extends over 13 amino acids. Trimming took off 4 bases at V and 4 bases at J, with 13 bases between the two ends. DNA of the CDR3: TGTGCCTGGACCATAAGCGGGAGCACTGAAGCTTTCTTT. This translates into CAWTISGSTEAFF. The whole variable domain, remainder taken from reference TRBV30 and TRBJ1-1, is SQTIHQWPATLVQPVGSPLSLECTVEGTSNPNLYWYRQAAGRGLQLLFYSVGIGQISSEVPQNLSASRPQDRQFILSSKKLLLSDSGFYLCAWTISGSTEAFFGQGTRLTVV.